Below, 29 T cell receptor beta chains from the same sample are listed, as sequenced in a study of T cells in Graves' hyperthyroidism and ophthalmopathy. TCR beta CDR3 regions were amplified from RNA transcripts. Researchers ran a first-round RT-PCR on the TCR CDR3 using the HTBI primer set. One entry per CDR3 protein results from TCRdb running MiXCR on the multiplex PCR reads. Counted here are approximately 400,000 distinct CDR3 sequences, around 13% occurring once; the ten biggest clones make up approximately 11%. The sequencing sample was made of blood. The receptors here all came from a woman in her sixties or seventies with Graves' hyperthyroidism.

In this sample, this clonotype turned up a few times. This chain links TRBV27 with TRBJ2-6; D possibly corresponds to TRBD1 (6 bases). Germline V gives CDR1 MNHEY, CDR2 SMNVEV (reference sequence). Trimming cost V 1 base and J 0 bases, with 13 bases left between them. This CDR3 is built from 18 residues. The CDR3 loop reads CASSLYGQKNSGANVLTF. The CDR3 nucleotides are TGTGCCAGCAGTTTATACGGACAGAAAAACTCTGGGGCCAACGTCCTGACTTTC.

There are many counts of this clonotype. CDR3 nucleotides: TGTGCCACCAGTGATCCCGGGACAGGGGGTGCCGTGGGAGGTGAGCAGTACTTC. Amino acid sequence: CATSDPGTGGAVGGEQYF. The rearrangement links TRBV24-1 to TRBJ2-7; 11 bases agree with TRBD1. This CDR3 contains 18 residues. The ends lost 3 bases at V and 7 bases at J; junction bases unmatched: 16. The germline V gene has CDR1 KGHDR and CDR2 SFDVKD.

CDR3 loop: CASSHPTGTSGGGRVMDTQYF. In nucleotides, the CDR3 is TGCGCCAGCAGTCACCCGACCGGGACTAGCGGAGGAGGTAGAGTGATGGATACGCAGTATTTT. The J gene is TRBJ2-3, the V gene TRBV5-1; TRBD2 agrees at 11 bases. Germline values: CDR1 SGHRS, CDR2 YFSETQ. There are 21 residues in the CDR3. V lost 5 bases to trimming and J lost 6 bases; unmatched junction nucleotides: 26.

This clonotype was picked up many times. V and J are TRBV3-1 and TRBJ2-7; maybe TRBD2 (5 bases). Trimming stripped 3 bases from V and 3 bases from J, with 12 bases between. Germline loops: CDR1 LGHDT, CDR2 YNNKEL (reference sequence). The CDR3 length is 14 residues. CDR3 nucleotides: TGTGCCAGCAGCCACCGGGGTGCGGTCTACGAGCAGTACTTC. Translation: CASSHRGAVYEQYF.

A note on this clonotype: This may arise from a read error, as a much more abundant clone is one base away. The chain carries TRBV11-3 and TRBJ1-1, with D perhaps matching TRBD1 (6 bases). The CDR3 sequence is 14 residues long. From germline, CDR1 is SGHNT and CDR2 YENEEA. The CDR3 reads CVSSLVAAGQEAFF. CDR3 DNA sequence: TGTGTCAGCAGCTTAGTAGCAGCTGGACAGGAAGCTTTCTTT.

This clonotype has more than one count but fewer than ten. The chain is built from TRBV19 and TRBJ1-1; 8 nucleotides match TRBD1. This CDR3 contains 15 residues. Germline V gene lookup returns CDR1 LNHDA and CDR2 SQIVND (reference sequence). J was trimmed by 3 bases and V by 5 bases; bases with no gene match: 8. CDR3 in amino acids: CASSQGAGGDTEAFF. CDR3 DNA: TGTGCCAGTAGTCAGGGGGCTGGAGGGGACACTGAAGCTTTCTTT. Full variable domain (outside the CDR3, taken from reference TRBV19 and TRBJ1-1): DGGITQSPKYLFRKEGQNVTLSCEQNLNHDAMYWYRQDPGQGLRLIYYSQIVNDFQKGDIAEGYSVSREKKESFPLTVTSAQKNPTAFYLCASSQGAGGDTEAFFGQGTRLTVV.

A few counts support this clonotype. The chain recombines TRBV6-1 with TRBJ2-3; TRBD1 matches 7 bases. CDR3 length: 12 residues. Germline V lookup: CDR1 MNHNS, CDR2 SASEGT. Here the CDR3 reads CATGSLTDTQYF. The CDR3 DNA is TGTGCGACAGGGTCCCTCACAGATACGCAGTATTTT.

The chain links TRBV9 to TRBJ1-6; 9 bases line up with TRBD1. Looked up from germline, CDR1 is SGDLS and CDR2 is YYNGEE. Trimming at V came to 4 bases and at J to 8 bases, leaving 4 bases not matched to a gene. This CDR3 region has 14 residues. CDR3 nucleotides: TGTGCCAGCAGCCTACAGGGGGCCGATTCACCCCTCCACTTT. As protein: CASSLQGADSPLHF.

This clonotype was seen at least ten times. The rearrangement uses TRBV18 and TRBJ2-4, with D maybe TRBD2 (5 bases). There are 14 residues in the CDR3. CDR1 and CDR2 from the germline V gene are KGHSH and LQKENI. Between the trimmed V and J ends, which lost 3 bases and 4 bases, there was a span of 10 bases. CDR3 region: CASSPSTRKNIQYF. The CDR3 DNA sequence: TGTGCCAGCTCACCGTCTACTAGGAAAAACATTCAGTACTTC.

At least ten counts were recorded for this clonotype. V usage is TRBV7-8 and J usage is TRBJ2-5, with 9 bases that match TRBD2. CDR1 and CDR2 (germline): SGHVS, FQNEAQ. The CDR3 loop spans 15 amino acids. The J segment lost 3 bases and the V segment lost 3 bases, leaving 5 bases of the junction unmatched. The CDR3 bases are TGTGCCAGCAGCTTGGCTAGACTAGCGGAAGAGACCCAGTACTTC. It specifies CASSLARLAEETQYF.

V gene TRBV30 combines with J gene TRBJ2-7; D may correspond to TRBD1 or TRBD2 (6 bases each). The CDR3 is 15 residues long. Germline CDR1 GTSNPN, CDR2 SVGIG (reference sequence). V lost 5 bases to trimming and J lost 2 bases, with 19 bases between them. The chain's CDR3 is CAWGIGGGGAYEQYF. CDR3 in DNA: TGTGCCTGGGGAATCGGGGGCGGAGGGGCCTACGAGCAGTACTTC.

This clonotype was observed at least ten times. This sequence joins TRBV20-1 and TRBJ1-5; possible D gene TRBD1, 6 bases. This CDR3 comprises 15 residues. The V gene's germline CDR1 is DFQATT and CDR2 SNEGSKA (reference sequence). V was shortened by 5 bases and J by 2 bases, with 16 bases between the two germline ends. Here the CDR3 reads CSALKAGVGNQPQHF. The CDR3 DNA reads TGCAGTGCTCTGAAGGCAGGGGTGGGCAATCAGCCCCAGCATTTT.

In this sample, this clonotype turned up many times. The V and J genes are TRBV18 and TRBJ2-1; 7 bases align to TRBD1. Germline V gene data show CDR1 as KGHSH and CDR2 as LQKENI. The ends lost 1 base at V and 5 bases at J; junction bases unmatched: 2. The CDR3 consists of 14 residues. The CDR3 spells CASSPRQGNNEQFF. CDR3 DNA sequence: TGTGCCAGCTCACCACGACAGGGAAACAATGAGCAGTTCTTC.

This clonotype was counted at least ten times. The chain has TRBV15 and TRBJ2-3; no definite D call. The germline V and J ends were trimmed by 9 bases and 0 bases, with 13 bases remaining between them. Germline CDR1 is LNHNV and CDR2 is YYDKDF (reference sequence). The CDR3 has 14 amino acids. DNA for the CDR3: TGTGCCACTGGGATGTGGCCTAGCACAGATACGCAGTATTTT. Translated: CATGMWPSTDTQYF.

This clonotype was seen many times. The rearrangement joins TRBV28 to TRBJ2-1; 7 bases are a match to TRBD1. J was trimmed by 1 base and V by 6 bases; bases with no gene match: 6. The CDR3 covers 15 residues. Germline CDR1 is MDHEN and CDR2 is SYDVKM. This chain's CDR3 is CASSQTGLSYNEQFF. The CDR3 nucleotides read TGTGCCAGCAGCCAGACAGGGTTGTCCTACAATGAGCAGTTCTTC. Based on the CDR3 plus reference TRBV28 and TRBJ2-1, the full variable domain is DVKVTQSSRYLVKRTGEKVFLECVQDMDHENMFWYRQDPGLGLRLIYFSYDVKMKEKGDIPEGYSVSREKKERFSLILESASTNQTSMYLCASSQTGLSYNEQFFGPGTRLTVL.

This clonotype occurred a few times. The chain employs TRBV5-6 and TRBJ2-1, with 10 bases aligning to TRBD1. J was trimmed by 7 bases and V by 5 bases; bases with no gene match: 9. Germline V CDR1 and CDR2: SGHDT, YYEEEE. This CDR3 contains 15 residues. The chain's CDR3 is CASSRGTGVANEQFF. In DNA form, the CDR3 reads TGTGCCAGCAGTCGCGGGACAGGGGTTGCGAATGAGCAGTTCTTC.

V gene TRBV7-9 combines with J gene TRBJ1-5; maybe TRBD1 (6 bases). The CDR3 has 13 amino acids. Germline V CDR1 and CDR2: SEHNR, FQNEAQ (reference sequence). Trimming removed 6 bases from V and 6 bases from J, with 12 bases in between. The CDR3 DNA sequence: TGTGCCAGCAGTGGGGGGCGCGGTCAGCCCCAGCATTTT. This codes for CASSGGRGQPQHF.

This chain uses TRBV12-3 or TRBV12-4 with TRBJ1-6, with unresolved D. V was cut by 7 bases and J by 5 bases, with 6 bases left in between. There are 12 residues in the CDR3. The CDR3, as DNA: TGTGCCAGCACCGAAGATAATTCACCCCTCCACTTT. Protein product: CASTEDNSPLHF.

This clonotype showed up many times. The rearrangement joins TRBV20-1 to TRBJ2-1; 7 bases are a match to TRBD2. Trimming cost V 3 bases and J 1 base; bases outside gene matches: 0. CDR1 is DFQATT, CDR2 SNEGSKA, per germline (reference sequence). This CDR3 region has 13 residues. Written as DNA, the CDR3 is TGCAGTGCTAGCGGGAGGTCCTACAATGAGCAGTTCTTC. Translation gives CSASGRSYNEQFF.

This clonotype was counted at least ten times. This sequence joins TRBV3-1 and TRBJ2-3, with TRBD2 matching 7 bases. V lost 0 bases and J lost 6; bases outside the gene matches: 6. Germline V CDR1 and CDR2: LGHDT, YNNKEL (reference sequence). The CDR3 has 15 residues. The CDR3 region has the DNA TGTGCCAGCAGCCAAGACGCGGGGGTTTGGGATACGCAGTATTTT. It encodes CASSQDAGVWDTQYF.

In this sample, this clonotype turned up many times. J is TRBJ2-1 and V is TRBV7-9, with TRBD2 matching over 7 bases. Germline CDR1 is SEHNR and CDR2 is FQNEAQ (reference sequence). V dropped 5 bases and J dropped 0; count of bases not matched to a gene: 4. The CDR3 is made up of 15 amino acids. The CDR3 DNA reads TGTGCCAGCAGCCCCACTAGCGTCTCCTACAATGAGCAGTTCTTC. Translation: CASSPTSVSYNEQFF.

This clonotype was seen ten or more times. The CDR3 is CASRAGTTYNEQFF. The CDR3 DNA reads as TGTGCCAGCAGAGCCGGGACTACTTACAATGAGCAGTTCTTC. This sequence joins TRBV6-1 and TRBJ2-1, with 7 positions matching TRBD2. CDR3 length: 14 residues. V was clipped by 6 bases and J by 4 bases; unmatched bases: 6. Germline CDR1 reads MNHNS; CDR2 reads SASEGT.

V and J are TRBV10-3 and TRBJ1-1; 7 bases fit TRBD1. The CDR3 consists of 12 residues. Germline loops: CDR1 ENHRY, CDR2 SYGVKD. V trimming: 7 bases; J trimming: 7 bases; junction bases outside the gene matches: 6. In DNA, the CDR3 is TGTGCCATCAAGGCAGGGGGGGTTGAAGCTTTCTTT. Residues: CAIKAGGVEAFF.

This clonotype was seen at least ten times. The V call is TRBV6-1, the J call TRBJ2-1; 11 bases are a match to TRBD2. This CDR3 has 15 residues. Per the germline V gene, CDR1 is MNHNS and CDR2 is SASEGT. With 6 bases clipped from V and 2 bases from J, the junction kept 3 bases outside the gene matches. The CDR3 sequence: CASSRSGRAYNEQFF. The CDR3 DNA reads as TGTGCCAGCAGCCGTAGCGGGAGGGCCTACAATGAGCAGTTCTTC.

The genes are TRBV6-5 and TRBJ1-1, with a tentative D call TRBD1 (5 bases). Per germline, CDR1 MNHEY and CDR2 SVGAGI. CDR3 length equals 13 residues. Trimming took 2 bases from V and 4 from J, leaving 8 bases between them. CDR3 protein: CASSYGTSTEAFF. The CDR3 DNA sequence: TGTGCCAGCAGTTACGGGACTTCCACTGAAGCTTTCTTT.

This clonotype was counted a few times. Just one base apart from a much larger clone, this may be a read error. V and J are TRBV11-3 and TRBJ2-2; maybe TRBD1 (6 bases). The CDR3 extends over 14 amino acids. V was shortened by 5 bases and J by 5 bases, with 12 bases between the two germline ends. CDR1 and CDR2 from the germline V gene are SGHNT and YENEEA. DNA of the CDR3: TGTGCCAGCAGCGGGGACAAGTGGACCGGGGAGCTGTTTTTT. Encoded protein: CASSGDKWTGELFF.

This clonotype has ten or more counts. This sequence joins TRBV20-1 and TRBJ2-3; D might be TRBD1 or TRBD2, each matching 5 bases. Trimming left V 3 bases short and J 3 bases short, with 13 bases between. The length of the CDR3 is 14 residues. Germline V gives CDR1 DFQATT, CDR2 SNEGSKA (reference sequence). DNA for the CDR3: TGCAGTGCTAGTCCGGGGCGGCTGACAGATACGCAGTATTTT. This encodes CSASPGRLTDTQYF.

This clonotype came up many times. This rearrangement joins TRBV5-5 to TRBJ2-6; weak D call: TRBD1 (6 bases). The germline CDR1 and CDR2 sequences are SGHKS and YYEKEE (reference sequence). There are 15 residues in the CDR3. The germline V and J ends were trimmed by 4 bases and 0 bases, with 8 bases remaining between them. The CDR3 DNA is TGTGCCAGCAGCGAGGACAGCTCTGGGGCCAACGTCCTGACTTTC. Translated, it gives CASSEDSSGANVLTF.

This clonotype was observed many times. DNA of the CDR3: TGTGCCAGCAGCTTAGATTCACCCGCCTACAATGAGCAGTTCTTC. Its protein product is CASSLDSPAYNEQFF. The chain joins TRBV7-3 to TRBJ2-1; D is unclear. V gave up 2 bases and J gave up 2 bases, with 10 bases separating them. The CDR3 totals 15 residues. Germline V gives CDR1 SGHTA, CDR2 FQGTGA.